This TCR beta chain was obtained from a study of blood T cell repertoires in COVID-19. Looking at the study overall: Acute and convalescent COVID-19 samples came from the United States, Italy and Spain. In each case, the material was cDNA or gDNA derived from T cells, B-cell-depleted T cells, or PBMCs.

V shed 5 bases and J 2 bases; nucleotides not matched to a gene: 3. Germline CDR1 and CDR2: MDHEN and SYDVKM. This CDR3 has 15 amino acids. Repertoires were generated with immunoSEQ multiplex PCR, while TCRdb's copy carries only in-frame clones and drops some. The sample lists around 250,000 clones, around 90% occurring once. The chain joins TRBV28 to TRBJ2-2, with 9 bases aligning to TRBD1. The source of this sequence is a human donor in a cohort sampled during active COVID-19. Sequences were obtained from peripheral blood. The CDR3 here is CASSPGQGNTGELFF. The DNA for the CDR3 is TGTGCCAGCAGTCCGGGACAGGGCAACACCGGGGAGCTGTTTTTT.